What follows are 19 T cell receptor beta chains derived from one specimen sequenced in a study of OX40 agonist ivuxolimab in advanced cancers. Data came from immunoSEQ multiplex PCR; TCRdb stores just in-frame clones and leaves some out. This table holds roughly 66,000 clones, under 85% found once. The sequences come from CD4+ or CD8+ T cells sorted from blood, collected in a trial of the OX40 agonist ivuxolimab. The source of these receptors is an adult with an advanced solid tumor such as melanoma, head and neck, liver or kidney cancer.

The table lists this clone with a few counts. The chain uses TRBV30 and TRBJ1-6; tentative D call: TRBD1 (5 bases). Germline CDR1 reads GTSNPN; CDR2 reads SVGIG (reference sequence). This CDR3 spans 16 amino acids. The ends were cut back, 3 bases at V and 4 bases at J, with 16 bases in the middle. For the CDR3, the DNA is TGTGCCTGGAGCCTGGACATGGTTGGGTATAATTCACCCCTCCACTTT. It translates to CAWSLDMVGYNSPLHF.

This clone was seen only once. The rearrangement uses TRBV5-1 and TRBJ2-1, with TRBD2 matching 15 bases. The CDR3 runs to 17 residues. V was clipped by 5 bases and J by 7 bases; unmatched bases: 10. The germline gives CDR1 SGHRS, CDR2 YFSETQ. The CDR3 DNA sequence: TGCGCCAGCAGGCCTGGACTAGCGGGAGGGCCCTTGAATGAGCAGTTCTTC. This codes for CASRPGLAGGPLNEQFF.

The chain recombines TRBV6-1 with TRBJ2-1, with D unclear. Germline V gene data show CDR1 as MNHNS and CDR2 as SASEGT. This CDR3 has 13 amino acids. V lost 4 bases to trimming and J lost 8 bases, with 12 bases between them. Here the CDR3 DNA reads TGTGCCAGCAGTGGGTCGAGTCGGGATGAGCAGTTCTTC. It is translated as CASSGSSRDEQFF.

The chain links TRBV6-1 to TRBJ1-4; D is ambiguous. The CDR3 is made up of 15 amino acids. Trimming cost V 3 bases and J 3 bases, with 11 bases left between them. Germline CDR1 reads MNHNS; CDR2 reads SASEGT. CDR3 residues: CASSDGSRSNEKLFF. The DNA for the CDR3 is TGTGCCAGCAGTGACGGATCCCGGTCTAATGAAAAACTGTTTTTT.

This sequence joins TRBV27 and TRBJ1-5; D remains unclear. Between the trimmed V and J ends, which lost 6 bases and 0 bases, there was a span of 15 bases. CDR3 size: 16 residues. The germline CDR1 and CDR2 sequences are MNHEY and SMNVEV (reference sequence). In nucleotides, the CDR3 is TGTGCCAGCAGAGTGAGGCAGGACTCTAGCAATCAGCCCCAGCATTTT. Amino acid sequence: CASRVRQDSSNQPQHF.

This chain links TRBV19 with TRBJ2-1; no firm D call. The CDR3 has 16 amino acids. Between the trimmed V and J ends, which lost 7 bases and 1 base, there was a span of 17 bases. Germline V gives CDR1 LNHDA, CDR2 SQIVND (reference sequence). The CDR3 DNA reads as TGTGCCAGTAACCCGACTTTGCGGCCTTCCTACAATGAGCAGTTCTTC. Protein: CASNPTLRPSYNEQFF.

The CDR3 here is CASSVGSSGYSDTQYF. In DNA form, the CDR3 reads TGTGCCAGCAGCGTAGGGTCTAGCGGGTACTCAGATACGCAGTATTTT. The J gene is TRBJ2-3, the V gene TRBV9; 8 bases agree with TRBD2. The CDR3 runs to 16 residues. V gave up 0 bases and J gave up 4 bases; unmatched junction bases: 7. Per germline, CDR1 SGDLS and CDR2 YYNGEE.

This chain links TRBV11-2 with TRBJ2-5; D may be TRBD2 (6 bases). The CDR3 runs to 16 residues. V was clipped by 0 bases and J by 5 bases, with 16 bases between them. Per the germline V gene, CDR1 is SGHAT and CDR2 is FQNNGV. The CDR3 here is CASSLDGGARRETQYF. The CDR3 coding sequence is TGTGCCAGCAGCTTAGATGGAGGGGCGCGGAGGGAGACCCAGTACTTC.

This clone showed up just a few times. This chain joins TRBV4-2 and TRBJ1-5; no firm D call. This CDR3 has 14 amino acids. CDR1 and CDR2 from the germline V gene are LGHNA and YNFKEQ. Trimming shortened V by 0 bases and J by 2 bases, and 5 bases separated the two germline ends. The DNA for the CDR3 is TGTGCCAGCAGCCAAGATTACGGCAATCAGCCCCAGCATTTT. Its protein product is CASSQDYGNQPQHF.

The DNA for the CDR3 is TGTGCCAGTAGTATTATTCAGGGCTCGCCCGGGGAGCTGTTTTTT. This gives the protein CASSIIQGSPGELFF. The chain recombines TRBV19 with TRBJ2-2, with D maybe TRBD1 (5 bases). The CDR3 contains 15 residues. Germline assignment: CDR1 LNHDA and CDR2 SQIVND (reference sequence). The V and J ends lost 3 bases and 6 bases respectively, with 14 bases between them.

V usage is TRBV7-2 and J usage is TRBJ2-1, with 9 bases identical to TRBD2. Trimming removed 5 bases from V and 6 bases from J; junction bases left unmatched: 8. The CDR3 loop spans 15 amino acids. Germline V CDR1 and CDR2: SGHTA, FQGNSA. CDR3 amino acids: CASSLLAGDLNEQFF. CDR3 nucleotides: TGTGCCAGCAGCCTATTAGCGGGGGACCTCAATGAGCAGTTCTTC.

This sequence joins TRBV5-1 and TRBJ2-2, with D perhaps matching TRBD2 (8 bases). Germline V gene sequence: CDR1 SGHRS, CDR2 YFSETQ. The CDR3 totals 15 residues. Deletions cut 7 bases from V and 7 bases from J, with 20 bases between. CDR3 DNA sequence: TGCGCCAGCCAACTAGCGGCCCAGGGGGGCGGGGAGCTGTTTTTT. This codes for CASQLAAQGGGELFF.

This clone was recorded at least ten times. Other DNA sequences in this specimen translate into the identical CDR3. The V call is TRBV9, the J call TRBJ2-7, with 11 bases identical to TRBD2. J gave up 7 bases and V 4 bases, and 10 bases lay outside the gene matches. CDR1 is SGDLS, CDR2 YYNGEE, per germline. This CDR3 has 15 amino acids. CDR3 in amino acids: CASSTRDSGRAEQYF. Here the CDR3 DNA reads TGTGCCAGCAGCACCCGTGATAGCGGGAGGGCGGAGCAGTACTTC.

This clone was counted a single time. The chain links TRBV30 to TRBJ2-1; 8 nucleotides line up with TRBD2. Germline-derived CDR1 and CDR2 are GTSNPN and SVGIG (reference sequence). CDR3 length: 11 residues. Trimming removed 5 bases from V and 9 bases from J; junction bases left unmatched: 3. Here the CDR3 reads CAWDTSGEQFF. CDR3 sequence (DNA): TGTGCCTGGGACACTAGCGGTGAGCAGTTCTTC.

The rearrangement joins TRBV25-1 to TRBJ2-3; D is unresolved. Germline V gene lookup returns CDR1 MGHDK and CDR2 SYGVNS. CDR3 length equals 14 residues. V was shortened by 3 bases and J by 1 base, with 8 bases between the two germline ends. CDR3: CASSDVGGTDTQYF. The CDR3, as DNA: TGTGCCAGCAGTGACGTTGGCGGCACAGATACGCAGTATTTT.

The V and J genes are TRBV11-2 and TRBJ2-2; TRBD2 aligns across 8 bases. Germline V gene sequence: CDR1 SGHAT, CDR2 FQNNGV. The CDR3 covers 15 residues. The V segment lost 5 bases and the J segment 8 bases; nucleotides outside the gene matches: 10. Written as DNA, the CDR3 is TGTGCCAGCAGCCGCGTCGGGACTAGTCAGGGGGAGCTGTTTTTT. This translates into CASSRVGTSQGELFF.

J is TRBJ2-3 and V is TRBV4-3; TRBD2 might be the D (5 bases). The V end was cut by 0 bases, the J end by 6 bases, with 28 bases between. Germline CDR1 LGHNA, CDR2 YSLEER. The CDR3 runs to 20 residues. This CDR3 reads CASSQDLNLGRGQFFDTQYF. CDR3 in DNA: TGCGCCAGCAGCCAAGATTTGAACCTCGGTCGCGGGCAATTTTTTGATACGCAGTATTTT.

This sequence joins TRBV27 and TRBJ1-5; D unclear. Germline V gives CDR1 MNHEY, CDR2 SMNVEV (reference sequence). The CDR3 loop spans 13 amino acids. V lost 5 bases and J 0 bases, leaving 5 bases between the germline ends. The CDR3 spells CASSAYSNQPQHF. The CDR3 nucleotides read TGTGCCAGCAGTGCGTATAGCAATCAGCCCCAGCATTTT.

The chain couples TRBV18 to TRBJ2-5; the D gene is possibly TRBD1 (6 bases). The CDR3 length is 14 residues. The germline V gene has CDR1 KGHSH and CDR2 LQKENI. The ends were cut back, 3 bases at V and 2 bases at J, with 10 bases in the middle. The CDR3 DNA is TGTGCCAGCTCACCGGGACATGGACAAGAGACCCAGTACTTC. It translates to CASSPGHGQETQYF.